This T cell receptor (beta chain) was recorded in a study of glioma-infiltrating T cells after dendritic cell vaccination. About the study: Samples are from glioblastoma patients in Phase I and II dendritic cell vaccine trials.

Germline loops: CDR1 LNHDA, CDR2 SQIVND (reference sequence). Trimming removed 4 bases from V and 0 bases from J; junction bases left unmatched: 4. This CDR3 is built from 16 residues. Libraries were prepared by immunoSEQ multiplex PCR; TCRdb keeps only in-frame clonotypes and omits some of them. The table has roughly 68,000 clones, approximately 85% seen once. V is TRBV19 and J is TRBJ1-5; 9 bases are shared with TRBD1. The sequence derives from a human donor with glioblastoma. The sequenced sample was blood, obtained before dendritic cell vaccination. The chain's CDR3 is CASSTQTGGSNQPQHF. CDR3 bases: TGTGCCAGTAGTACCCAGACAGGGGGTAGCAATCAGCCCCAGCATTTT.